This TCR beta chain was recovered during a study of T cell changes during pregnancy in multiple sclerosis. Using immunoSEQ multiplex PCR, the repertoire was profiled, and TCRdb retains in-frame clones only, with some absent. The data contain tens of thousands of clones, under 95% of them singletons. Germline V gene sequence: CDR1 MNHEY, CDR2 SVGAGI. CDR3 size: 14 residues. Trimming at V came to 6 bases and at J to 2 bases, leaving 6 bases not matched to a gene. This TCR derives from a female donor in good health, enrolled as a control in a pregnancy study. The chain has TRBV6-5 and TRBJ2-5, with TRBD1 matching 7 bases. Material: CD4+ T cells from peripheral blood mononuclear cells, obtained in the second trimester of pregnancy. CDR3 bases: TGTGCCAGCAGCTCCGGGACAGCACAAGAGACCCAGTACTTC. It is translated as CASSSGTAQETQYF.